This TCR beta chain comes out of a study of shared clonotypes between healthy human individuals. The germline gives CDR1 SGHDN, CDR2 FVKESK. The CDR3 is 18 amino acids. Trimming took 3 bases from V and 3 from J; bases not matched to a gene: 9. Investigators spread the genomic DNA of each subset evenly over several immunoSEQ plates. PBMC DNA, left unsorted, was sequenced on ten immunoSEQ deep assay plates. Original handling: Without quality scores, immunoSEQ junctional reads could not be filtered like full-length reads. Produced via immunoSEQ multiplex PCR; TCRdb's table is partial and in-frame only. That table supplies the V and J calls and clone size; D and trimming were determined from the DNA. The top ten clones hold about an eighth of a sample with 450,000 to 500,000 clones, over 70% of them seen once.

Sequencing was done on a sample of PBMCs. The TCR comes from a woman in her 40s in good health. Some clones in this sample may be carry-over from other donors' samples. The chain joins TRBV14 to TRBJ2-7; TRBD2 aligns across 15 bases. The CDR3: CASSHSWTSGRAGYEQYF. CDR3 sequence (DNA): TGTGCCAGCAGCCATTCGTGGACTAGCGGGAGGGCCGGCTACGAGCAGTACTTC. Filled out from reference TRBV14 and TRBJ2-7, the complete variable domain reads EAGVTQFPSHSVIEKGQTVTLRCDPISGHDNLYWYRRVMGKEIKFLLHFVKESKQDESGMPNNRFLAERTGGTYSTLKVQPAELEDSGVYFCASSHSWTSGRAGYEQYFGPGTRLTVT.